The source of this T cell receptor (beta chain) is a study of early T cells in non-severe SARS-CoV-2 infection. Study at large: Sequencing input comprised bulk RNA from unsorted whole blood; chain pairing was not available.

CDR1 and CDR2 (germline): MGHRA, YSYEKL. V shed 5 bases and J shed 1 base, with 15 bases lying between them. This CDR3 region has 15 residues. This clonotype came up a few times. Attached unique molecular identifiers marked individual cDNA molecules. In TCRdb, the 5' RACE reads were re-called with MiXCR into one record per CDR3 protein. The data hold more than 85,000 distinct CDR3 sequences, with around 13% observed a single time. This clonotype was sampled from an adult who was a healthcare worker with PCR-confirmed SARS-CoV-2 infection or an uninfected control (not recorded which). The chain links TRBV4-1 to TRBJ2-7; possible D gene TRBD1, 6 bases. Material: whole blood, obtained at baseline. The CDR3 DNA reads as TGCGCCAGCAGCTCCCTAGGGGGTAAGTCCTACGAGCAGTACTTC. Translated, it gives CASSSLGGKSYEQYF.